This record looks at one T cell receptor beta chain sequence and its context. The data are from a study of technical replicates of blood from several donors. CDR1 is LNHDA and CDR2 is SQIVND in the germline V gene (reference sequence). Trimming took 7 bases from V and 2 from J; bases not matched to a gene: 4. CDR3 length: 13 residues. Using immunoSEQ multiplex PCR, the repertoire was profiled, and TCRdb retains in-frame clones only, with some absent. The table has about 53,000 clones, about 86% seen once; the top ten hold over 5%. The TCR comes from a human donor in good health. Some clones in this sample may be carry-over from other donors' samples. Sequencing was carried out using PBMCs. This chain links TRBV19 with TRBJ1-2, with TRBD1 identical over 7 bases. CDR3 nucleotides: TGTGCCAGTAATAAGGGGGCCAACTATGGCTACACCTTC. Protein: CASNKGANYGYTF.